The 19 T cell receptor beta chains in this list originate from one sample, sequenced in a study of T cells in Graves' hyperthyroidism and ophthalmopathy. What was amplified from RNA transcripts were TCR beta CDR3 regions. The HTBI primer set was used in a first-round RT-PCR of the TCR CDR3. TCRdb redid the calling of the multiplex PCR reads with MiXCR, one entry per CDR3 protein. The sample has 490,000 or so distinct CDR3 sequences; 22% are singletons. The specimen sequenced was blood. The receptors here all came from a woman aged 70-85 years with Graves' ophthalmopathy.

The chain links TRBV30 to TRBJ2-7, with D possibly matching TRBD1 (6 bases). The germline gives CDR1 GTSNPN, CDR2 SVGIG (reference sequence). This CDR3 spans 16 amino acids. V lost 1 base to trimming and J lost 2 bases, with 18 bases between them. The CDR3 DNA is TGTGCCTGGAGTGGTCTGAGGGGACAAGGAACCTACGAGCAGTACTTC. Encoded protein: CAWSGLRGQGTYEQYF.

This clonotype occurred a few times. The chain joins TRBV6-2 or TRBV6-3 to TRBJ2-3, with D hard to call. Trimming shortened V by 7 bases and J by 5 bases, and 10 bases separated the two germline ends. The CDR3 spans 12 residues. Germline V gives CDR1 MNHEY, CDR2 SVGEGT. CDR3 nucleotides: TGTGCCAGCAAGAACGAAGGAGATACGCAGTATTTT. This gives the protein CASKNEGDTQYF.

Ten or more counts support this clonotype. The V gene is TRBV12-5, the J gene TRBJ1-6; D is unclear. This CDR3 is 14 amino acids long. CDR1 LGHNT and CDR2 FRNRAP come from the germline V gene. Trimming shortened V by 5 bases and J by 9 bases, and 14 bases separated the two germline ends. In nucleotides, the CDR3 is TGTGCTAGTGGTCCTACATCAACGGGTTCACCCCTCCACTTT. Encoded protein: CASGPTSTGSPLHF.

The table lists this clonotype with many counts. The V and J genes are TRBV11-2 and TRBJ2-1; TRBD2 matches 9 bases. Germline CDR1 and CDR2: SGHAT and FQNNGV. This CDR3 is built from 14 residues. Trimming removed 4 bases from V and 3 bases from J; junction bases left unmatched: 1. The CDR3 loop is CASSWTSDYNEQFF. The CDR3 nucleotides are TGTGCCAGCAGCTGGACTAGCGACTACAATGAGCAGTTCTTC.

In nucleotides, the CDR3 is TGCGCCAGCAGCTTGGGCCATGGGGGGGCAGAAAAACTGTTTTTT. Translated: CASSLGHGGAEKLFF. V gene TRBV5-1 combines with J gene TRBJ1-4; TRBD1 is a possible D gene (6 bases). V shed 0 bases and J shed 8 bases, with 14 bases lying between them. Germline CDR1 is SGHRS and CDR2 is YFSETQ. This CDR3 comprises 15 residues.

This clonotype was found a few times. The chain employs TRBV11-2 and TRBJ2-2; no reliable D call. V shed 1 base and J shed 6 bases, with 9 bases lying between them. CDR1 SGHAT and CDR2 FQNNGV come from the germline V gene. The CDR3 covers 14 residues. CDR3 coding DNA: TGTGCCAGCAGCTTAGTCGTAGAGCCCGGGGAGCTGTTTTTT. Translation: CASSLVVEPGELFF.

This clonotype was recorded a few times. The rearrangement joins TRBV24-1 to TRBJ2-1; 8 bases match TRBD2. Germline V gene lookup returns CDR1 KGHDR and CDR2 SFDVKD. Trimming cost V 1 base and J 7 bases; bases outside gene matches: 11. The CDR3 is 17 residues long. CDR3 sequence: CATSDLGLAGRGNEQFF. CDR3 nucleotide sequence: TGTGCCACCAGTGATTTAGGGCTAGCGGGCAGGGGTAATGAGCAGTTCTTC.

The chain couples TRBV5-1 to TRBJ2-3, with a possible D match to TRBD2 (6 bases). The V and J ends lost 0 bases and 6 bases respectively, with 14 bases between them. Looked up from germline, CDR1 is SGHRS and CDR2 is YFSETQ. The CDR3 sequence is 15 residues long. The chain's CDR3 is CASSLAGGTSDTQYF. The CDR3 DNA reads TGCGCCAGCAGCTTGGCCGGGGGTACAAGCGATACGCAGTATTTT.

The genes are TRBV20-1 and TRBJ2-7; 12 bases agree with TRBD2. The CDR3 is made up of 16 amino acids. Germline CDR1 is DFQATT and CDR2 is SNEGSKA (reference sequence). Unmatched junction bases numbered 13, after V lost 4 bases and J lost 6 bases. This CDR3 reads CSATSHRTSGTSEQYF. CDR3 nucleotides: TGCAGTGCTACCTCACACCGGACTAGCGGGACCAGCGAGCAGTACTTC.

The rearrangement uses TRBV12-3 or TRBV12-4 and TRBJ1-1; D remains ambiguous. The ends were cut back, 2 bases at V and 0 bases at J, with 7 bases in the middle. The CDR3 is 14 residues long. The CDR3 DNA reads as TGTGCCAGCAGTTTACCCGTAATGAACACTGAAGCTTTCTTT. Translated: CASSLPVMNTEAFF.

V gene TRBV2 combines with J gene TRBJ2-2; TRBD1 matches at 7 bases. The ends lost 6 bases at V and 6 bases at J; junction bases unmatched: 7. The CDR3 consists of 14 residues. Per the germline V gene, CDR1 is SNHLY and CDR2 is FYNNEI. This CDR3 reads CASRGTGVAGELFF. CDR3 nucleotide sequence: TGTGCCAGCAGAGGTACAGGGGTGGCCGGGGAGCTGTTTTTT.

The rearrangement joins TRBV7-2 to TRBJ2-1; 7 bases are shared with TRBD2. Looked up from germline, CDR1 is SGHTA and CDR2 is FQGNSA. The CDR3 runs to 15 residues. The trim removed 3 bases at V and 8 bases at J, leaving 10 bases unmatched. CDR3 sequence reads: CASSLGLAVGDEQFF. The CDR3, as DNA: TGTGCCAGCAGCTTGGGTCTAGCGGTTGGGGATGAGCAGTTCTTC.

This clonotype was counted only a few times. J is TRBJ2-3 and V is TRBV7-9; D might be TRBD2 (5 bases). This CDR3 is built from 14 residues. V lost 4 bases to trimming and J lost 1 base, with 9 bases between them. The germline V gene encodes CDR1 SEHNR and CDR2 FQNEAQ (reference sequence). The CDR3 is CASSSGIRTDTQYF. The DNA for the CDR3 is TGTGCCAGCAGCTCCGGGATTCGCACAGATACGCAGTATTTT.

In its sample, this clonotype was seen a few times. This rearrangement joins TRBV20-1 to TRBJ2-1; TRBD2 might be the D (5 bases). The CDR3 is 14 residues long. Deletions cut 3 bases from V and 6 bases from J, with 15 bases between. Per the germline V gene, CDR1 is DFQATT and CDR2 is SNEGSKA (reference sequence). The CDR3 nucleotides read TGCAGTGCTAGTCTCTTTGAGGGCCTCAATGAGCAGTTCTTC. Protein sequence: CSASLFEGLNEQFF.

This clonotype showed up just a few times. The chain links TRBV2 to TRBJ1-4; D is perhaps TRBD1 (5 bases). Germline V gene lookup returns CDR1 SNHLY and CDR2 FYNNEI. This CDR3 comprises 16 residues. Deletions cut 5 bases from V and 5 bases from J, with 18 bases between. CDR3 in amino acids: CASSQPTPTGNEKLFF. CDR3 nucleotides: TGTGCCAGCAGTCAACCAACCCCAACAGGAAATGAAAAACTGTTTTTT.

This chain joins TRBV4-3 and TRBJ2-2; the match to TRBD2 covers 8 bases. The germline gives CDR1 LGHNA, CDR2 YSLEER. This CDR3 region has 15 residues. J lost 7 bases, V lost 4 bases, and 8 bases had no gene match. DNA for the CDR3: TGCGCCAGCAGCCTCGGGGGGGGGCGAGGCGGGGAGCTGTTTTTT. It codes for CASSLGGGRGGELFF.

In its sample, this clonotype was seen a few times. The genes are TRBV6-1 and TRBJ1-4; perhaps TRBD1 as D (6 bases). The V gene lost 6 bases and the J gene lost 6 bases, with 17 bases spanning the gap. The CDR3 has 15 amino acids. Germline V gene sequence: CDR1 MNHNS, CDR2 SASEGT. CDR3 sequence reads: CASSAGGAAHEKLFF. The CDR3, as DNA: TGTGCCAGCAGCGCGGGGGGGGCAGCGCATGAAAAACTGTTTTTT.

The chain couples TRBV3-1 to TRBJ2-3; D could derive from TRBD1 or TRBD2 (6 bases each). The length of the CDR3 is 17 residues. V lost 1 base, J lost 0 bases, and 14 bases lay in between. Germline CDR1 LGHDT, CDR2 YNNKEL (reference sequence). As DNA, the CDR3 is TGTGCCAGCAGCCAAGGGTTCGGGGGCCCTAGCACAGATACGCAGTATTTT. Protein sequence: CASSQGFGGPSTDTQYF.

V gene TRBV6-1 combines with J gene TRBJ1-5; D is perhaps TRBD1 (5 bases). The CDR3 spans 15 residues. V was shortened by 4 bases and J by 2 bases, with 12 bases between the two germline ends. In germline, CDR1 is MNHNS, CDR2 SASEGT. The CDR3 region is CASSAQVIGNQPQHF. The CDR3 DNA reads as TGTGCCAGCAGTGCACAGGTTATAGGCAATCAGCCCCAGCATTTT.